The 31 T cell receptor beta chains below come from one sample, sequenced in a study of OX40 agonist ivuxolimab in advanced cancers. Data came from immunoSEQ multiplex PCR; TCRdb stores just in-frame clones and leaves some out. The sample contains tens of thousands of clones, approximately 84% of which appear only once. The specimen was CD4+ or CD8+ T cells sorted from blood, collected in a trial of the OX40 agonist ivuxolimab. These receptors were collected from an adult with an advanced solid tumor such as melanoma, head and neck, liver or kidney cancer.

This clone was counted a single time. In DNA form, the CDR3 reads TGCGCCAGCACCGGGACTGCGGGGGTTGCGGATACGCAGTATTTT. Translating it yields CASTGTAGVADTQYF. V usage is TRBV5-1 and J usage is TRBJ2-3; 7 bases map to TRBD2. With V trimmed by 6 bases and J by 6 bases, 13 bases remained unmatched. The CDR3 contains 15 residues. Germline assignment: CDR1 SGHRS and CDR2 YFSETQ.

V is TRBV19 and J is TRBJ2-7; TRBD1 matches at 7 bases. The V gene's germline CDR1 is LNHDA and CDR2 SQIVND (reference sequence). This CDR3 has 15 amino acids. The J segment lost 3 bases and the V segment lost 3 bases, leaving 8 bases of the junction unmatched. The CDR3 sequence: CASSMVGQSYYEQYF. CDR3 DNA sequence: TGTGCCAGTAGTATGGTGGGACAGTCATACTACGAGCAGTACTTC.

This sequence joins TRBV19 and TRBJ2-7, with D possibly TRBD2 on 5 matching bases. CDR3 size: 14 residues. Trimming took off 3 bases at V and 6 bases at J, with 15 bases between the two ends. Germline CDR1 LNHDA, CDR2 SQIVND (reference sequence). CDR3 bases: TGTGCCAGTAGTATGTCAGGACTTTCAGCCGAGCAGTACTTC. Translated: CASSMSGLSAEQYF.

The V and J genes are TRBV7-2 and TRBJ1-4; no reliable D call. The ends were cut back, 1 base at V and 5 bases at J, with 8 bases in the middle. Germline-derived CDR1 and CDR2 are SGHTA and FQGNSA. The CDR3 loop spans 14 amino acids. This CDR3 is CASSLGLRNEKLFF. CDR3 nucleotides: TGTGCCAGCAGCTTAGGGCTGAGAAATGAAAAACTGTTTTTT.

The genes are TRBV5-6 and TRBJ1-2; D gene uncertain. CDR3 length: 13 residues. Looked up from germline, CDR1 is SGHDT and CDR2 is YYEEEE. The germline V and J ends were trimmed by 0 bases and 4 bases, with 7 bases remaining between them. CDR3 protein: CASSLATLYGYTF. DNA for the CDR3: TGTGCCAGCAGCTTGGCCACCCTCTATGGCTACACCTTC.

The rearrangement joins TRBV19 to TRBJ1-5, with a possible D match to TRBD1 (6 bases). In germline, CDR1 is LNHDA, CDR2 SQIVND (reference sequence). The CDR3 loop spans 14 amino acids. Trimming shortened V by 4 bases and J by 7 bases, and 14 bases separated the two germline ends. The CDR3 DNA is TGTGCCAGTAGTACTTCACAGGGTCGGCAGCCCCAGCATTTT. It translates to CASSTSQGRQPQHF.

The V call is TRBV19, the J call TRBJ2-7, with D possibly called TRBD1 or TRBD2 (5 bases each). V was shortened by 4 bases and J by 10 bases, with 20 bases between the two germline ends. Germline V CDR1 and CDR2: LNHDA, SQIVND (reference sequence). The CDR3 has 14 residues. The CDR3 loop reads CASSTDLRGNHQYF. CDR3 DNA: TGTGCCAGTAGTACTGACTTGAGGGGAAATCATCAGTACTTC.

The V gene is TRBV7-9, the J gene TRBJ2-3, with D unclear. The CDR3 is 16 residues long. Germline loops: CDR1 SEHNR, CDR2 FQNEAQ (reference sequence). V lost 1 base to trimming and J lost 1 base, with 12 bases between them. DNA of the CDR3: TGTGCCAGCAGCTTAGTGACGGGCGGACGCACAGATACGCAGTATTTT. Protein product: CASSLVTGGRTDTQYF.

The gene calls are TRBV4-2 and TRBJ1-5; the D gene is possibly TRBD1 (5 bases). The CDR3 spans 16 residues. Germline CDR1 is LGHNA and CDR2 is YNFKEQ. The V and J ends lost 0 bases and 3 bases respectively, with 12 bases between them. The chain's CDR3 is CASSQDPDSYNQPQHF. CDR3 in DNA: TGTGCCAGCAGCCAAGACCCAGACAGCTACAATCAGCCCCAGCATTTT.

V is TRBV14 and J is TRBJ1-2, with TRBD1 identical over 8 bases. The CDR3 is made up of 15 amino acids. Germline CDR1 is SGHDN and CDR2 is FVKESK. V was clipped by 4 bases and J by 0 bases; unmatched bases: 4. Here the CDR3 reads CASSLMGQANYGYTF. The CDR3 coding sequence is TGTGCCAGCAGCCTTATGGGACAGGCTAACTATGGCTACACCTTC.

The chain is built from TRBV5-1 and TRBJ2-3, with 7 bases identical to TRBD1. Trimming at V came to 3 bases and at J to 0 bases, leaving 1 base not matched to a gene. Germline CDR1 is SGHRS and CDR2 is YFSETQ. CDR3 length equals 14 residues. The CDR3: CASSWDSSTDTQYF. CDR3 DNA: TGCGCCAGCAGCTGGGACAGCAGCACAGATACGCAGTATTTT.

V usage is TRBV7-8 and J usage is TRBJ2-2; maybe TRBD2 (6 bases). V was shortened by 3 bases and J by 3 bases, with 17 bases between the two germline ends. Germline lookup yields CDR1 SGHVS and CDR2 FQNEAQ. The CDR3 length is 17 residues. For the CDR3, the DNA is TGTGCCAGCAGCTTGGGCGGGCCGGGGGTCTACACCGGGGAGCTGTTTTTT. Protein sequence: CASSLGGPGVYTGELFF.

The chain is built from TRBV20-1 and TRBJ2-5; no clear D gene. The CDR3 length is 10 residues. V gave up 0 bases and J gave up 5 bases, with 1 base separating them. Germline V gene sequence: CDR1 DFQATT, CDR2 SNEGSKA (reference sequence). The CDR3 spells CSARDETQYF. CDR3 nucleotides: TGCAGTGCTAGAGATGAGACCCAGTACTTC.

V is TRBV2 and J is TRBJ2-1; no firm D call. The CDR3 runs to 15 residues. Trimming stripped 1 base from V and 9 bases from J, with 16 bases between. The germline V gene has CDR1 SNHLY and CDR2 FYNNEI. CDR3 loop: CASSEGQLRSSEQFF. The CDR3 bases are TGTGCCAGCAGTGAAGGGCAGCTTCGTAGCAGTGAGCAGTTCTTC.

The gene calls are TRBV19 and TRBJ2-2; TRBD2 matches 8 bases. Trimming at V came to 5 bases and at J to 7 bases, leaving 6 bases not matched to a gene. The CDR3 extends over 14 amino acids. Germline V gene lookup returns CDR1 LNHDA and CDR2 SQIVND (reference sequence). The CDR3 loop is CASSREGRSGELFF. In nucleotides, the CDR3 is TGTGCCAGTAGTCGGGAGGGGAGGAGCGGGGAGCTGTTTTTT.

V usage is TRBV5-1 and J usage is TRBJ1-1, with 9 bases that match TRBD1. The CDR3 runs 15 residues. The V gene's germline CDR1 is SGHRS and CDR2 YFSETQ. V was clipped by 0 bases and J by 5 bases; unmatched bases: 5. The DNA of the CDR3 is TGCGCCAGCAGCTTGGAAGGGACAGGGAGGACTGAAGCTTTCTTT. It codes for CASSLEGTGRTEAFF. Full variable domain (outside the CDR3, taken from reference TRBV5-1 and TRBJ1-1): KAGVTQTPRYLIKTRGQQVTLSCSPISGHRSVSWYQQTPGQGLQFLFEYFSETQRNKGNFPGRFSGRQFSNSRSEMNVSTLELGDSALYLCASSLEGTGRTEAFFGQGTRLTVV.

This clone was seen only a few times. The rearrangement joins TRBV11-2 to TRBJ2-3; 14 bases agree with TRBD2. Germline CDR1 reads SGHAT; CDR2 reads FQNNGV. The CDR3 has 18 amino acids. Trimming at V came to 6 bases and at J to 0 bases, leaving 8 bases not matched to a gene. The CDR3 spells CASRLGLAGATSTDTQYF. CDR3 coding DNA: TGTGCCAGCAGGCTGGGACTAGCGGGGGCAACTAGCACAGATACGCAGTATTTT.

The V gene is TRBV18, the J gene TRBJ1-1; possibly TRBD1 for D (5 bases). The CDR3 sequence is 15 residues long. V lost 3 bases and J 4 bases, leaving 15 bases between the germline ends. CDR1 KGHSH and CDR2 LQKENI come from the germline V gene. The DNA for the CDR3 is TGTGCCAGCTCACCCGGGGCCCCGAGTAGCACTGAAGCTTTCTTT. It is translated as CASSPGAPSSTEAFF.

There are a few counts of this clone. CDR3 residues: CASSLTSLGEQYF. Here the CDR3 DNA reads TGTGCCAGCAGCTTAACGTCCCTTGGAGAGCAGTACTTC. The V call is TRBV7-3, the J call TRBJ2-7, with unresolved D. The CDR3 spans 13 residues. CDR1 SGHTA and CDR2 FQGTGA come from the germline V gene. The V gene lost 0 bases and the J gene lost 7 bases, with 10 bases spanning the gap.

The chain is built from TRBV6-5 and TRBJ1-5; the D gene is possibly TRBD1 (6 bases). CDR3 length: 15 residues. Trimming cost V 0 bases and J 11 bases, with 17 bases left between them. Germline lookup yields CDR1 MNHEY and CDR2 SVGAGI. The CDR3 sequence is CASSYSKDTNRAQHF. The DNA for the CDR3 is TGTGCCAGCAGTTACTCGAAAGATACTAACAGGGCCCAGCATTTT.

The chain is built from TRBV5-1 and TRBJ2-1; 7 nucleotides line up with TRBD1. The CDR3 consists of 18 residues. Unmatched junction bases numbered 10, after V lost 1 base and J lost 0 bases. Germline CDR1 is SGHRS and CDR2 is YFSETQ. Here the CDR3 DNA reads TGCGCCAGCAGCTTGAACAGGGGCCGACCAAGCTCCTACAATGAGCAGTTCTTC. Translating gives CASSLNRGRPSSYNEQFF.

V is TRBV10-3 and J is TRBJ1-1; 8 nucleotides line up with TRBD1. CDR1 and CDR2 (germline): ENHRY, SYGVKD. The J segment lost 1 base and the V segment lost 5 bases, leaving 6 bases of the junction unmatched. CDR3 length: 15 amino acids. This CDR3 is CAISSTGTGNTEAFF. The CDR3, as DNA: TGTGCCATCAGTTCAACGGGGACAGGGAACACTGAAGCTTTCTTT.

The chain joins TRBV28 to TRBJ1-5; D not certain. CDR3 length: 14 residues. CDR1 is MDHEN, CDR2 SYDVKM, per germline. V was pared by 3 bases and J by 8 bases, with 14 bases between. CDR3: CASSFSGRTKPQHF. In nucleotides, the CDR3 is TGTGCCAGCAGTTTTAGTGGCAGGACGAAGCCCCAGCATTTT. The full variable domain, with the rest looked up from reference TRBV28 and TRBJ1-5, is DVKVTQSSRYLVKRTGEKVFLECVQDMDHENMFWYRQDPGLGLRLIYFSYDVKMKEKGDIPEGYSVSREKKERFSLILESASTNQTSMYLCASSFSGRTKPQHFGDGTRLSIL.

This chain uses TRBV28 with TRBJ1-6; a possible D gene is TRBD1 (6 bases). The CDR3 has 17 residues. From germline, CDR1 is MDHEN and CDR2 SYDVKM. Trimming pared 2 bases from V and 10 bases from J, leaving 21 bases between. The CDR3 bases are TGTGCCAGCAGTTTACGTCCGACAGGACTAAGAATATCACCCCTCCACTTT. Translating it yields CASSLRPTGLRISPLHF.

The V gene is TRBV7-9, the J gene TRBJ1-4; TRBD1 matches 8 bases. The CDR3 is 15 amino acids. The germline gives CDR1 SEHNR, CDR2 FQNEAQ (reference sequence). J was trimmed by 5 bases and V by 1 base; bases with no gene match: 3. CDR3 nucleotides: TGTGCCAGCAGCTTAGGGGACAGGTTGAATGAAAAACTGTTTTTT. It is translated as CASSLGDRLNEKLFF.

The gene calls are TRBV19 and TRBJ2-3; D possibly uses TRBD1 or TRBD2 (5 bases each). Trimming removed 6 bases from V and 8 bases from J, with 24 bases in between. Germline V lookup: CDR1 LNHDA, CDR2 SQIVND (reference sequence). The CDR3 consists of 16 residues. In DNA, the CDR3 is TGTGCCAGTAGCCCAATAGGGGCCACGGGAACAACTACGCAGTATTTT. Translation: CASSPIGATGTTTQYF.

V is TRBV5-4 and J is TRBJ2-3; D tentatively fits TRBD1 or TRBD2 (5 bases each). The CDR3 is 14 amino acids. With 4 bases removed from V and 2 bases from J, the gap between germline ends came to 11 bases. Germline loops: CDR1 SGHNT, CDR2 YYREEE (reference sequence). CDR3 sequence: CASSLRDVTDTQYF. CDR3 in DNA: TGTGCCAGCAGCCTCCGGGACGTCACAGATACGCAGTATTTT.

The CDR3 region is CASSDPPPGTSGNTIYF. CDR3 bases: TGTGCCAGCAGCGACCCCCCACCGGGAACATCCGGAAACACCATATATTTT. The V and J genes are TRBV7-9 and TRBJ1-3; D unresolved. Trimming cost V 5 bases and J 4 bases, with 21 bases left between them. The V gene's germline CDR1 is SEHNR and CDR2 FQNEAQ (reference sequence). CDR3 length equals 17 residues.

The chain joins TRBV4-1 to TRBJ2-7; D not resolved. V gave up 4 bases and J gave up 0 bases, with 7 bases separating them. The germline gives CDR1 MGHRA, CDR2 YSYEKL. The CDR3 is made up of 13 amino acids. This chain's CDR3 is CASSPASSYEQYF. The CDR3 nucleotides read TGCGCCAGCAGCCCGGCAAGCTCCTACGAGCAGTACTTC.

The chain joins TRBV7-3 to TRBJ2-3; perhaps TRBD1 as D (6 bases). The V and J ends lost 5 bases and 6 bases respectively, with 15 bases between them. The CDR3 is 14 amino acids. Germline values: CDR1 SGHTA, CDR2 FQGTGA. CDR3 in DNA: TGTGCCAGCAGCCCCTGGGGGCCGGGGGATACGCAGTATTTT. Translated: CASSPWGPGDTQYF. Full variable domain (remainder filled in from reference TRBV7-3 and TRBJ2-3): GAGVSQTPSNKVTEKGKYVELRCDPISGHTALYWYRQSLGQGPEFLIYFQGTGAADDSGLPNDRFFAVRPEGSVSTLKIQRTERGDSAVYLCASSPWGPGDTQYFGPGTRLTVL.

This clone showed up just once. V and J are TRBV10-3 and TRBJ2-5; tentatively, D is TRBD1 (6 bases). Between the trimmed V and J ends, which lost 5 bases and 1 base, there was a span of 20 bases. Germline values: CDR1 ENHRY, CDR2 SYGVKD. This CDR3 is 17 amino acids long. DNA of the CDR3: TGTGCCATCAGTTCACGAACAGGGCCACGCGGCCAAGAGACCCAGTACTTC. It translates to CAISSRTGPRGQETQYF.